This TCR beta chain was profiled in a study of T cell changes during pregnancy in multiple sclerosis. This CDR3 spans 14 amino acids. Trimming cost V 5 bases and J 1 base, with 11 bases left between them. Germline CDR1 reads KGHSH; CDR2 reads LQKENI. Clones were read by immunoSEQ multiplex PCR, and TCRdb kept only the in-frame ones, dropping some. The sample contains tens of thousands of clones, 80% to 95% of which appear only once. The chain recombines TRBV18 with TRBJ1-1, with D unresolved. The sequence came from a female donor with multiple sclerosis, enrolled in a pregnancy study. Here the sequenced sample was peripheral blood, taken in the first trimester of pregnancy. CDR3 DNA: TGTGCCAGCTCAATGGCAATACAGAACACTGAAGCTTTCTTT. Translated: CASSMAIQNTEAFF.